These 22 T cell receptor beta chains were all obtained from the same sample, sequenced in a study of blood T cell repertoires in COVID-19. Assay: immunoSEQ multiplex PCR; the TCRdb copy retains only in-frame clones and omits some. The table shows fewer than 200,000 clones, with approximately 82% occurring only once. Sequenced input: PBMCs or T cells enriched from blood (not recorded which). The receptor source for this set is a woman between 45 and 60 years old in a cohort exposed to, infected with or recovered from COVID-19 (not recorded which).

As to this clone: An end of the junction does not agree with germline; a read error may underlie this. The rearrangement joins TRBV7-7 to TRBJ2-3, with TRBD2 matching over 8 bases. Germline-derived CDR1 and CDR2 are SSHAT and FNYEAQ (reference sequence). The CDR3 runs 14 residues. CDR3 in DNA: TGTGCTAGCAGCCTGCGGGGGGGCACAGATACGCAGTATTTT. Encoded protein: CASSLRGGTDTQYF.

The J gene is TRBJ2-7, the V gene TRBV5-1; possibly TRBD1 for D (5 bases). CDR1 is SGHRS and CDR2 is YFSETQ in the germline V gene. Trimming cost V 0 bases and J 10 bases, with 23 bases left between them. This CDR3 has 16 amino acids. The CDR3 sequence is CASSLGALVSGREQYF. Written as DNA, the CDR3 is TGCGCCAGCAGCTTGGGGGCCTTGGTTTCCGGCAGGGAACAGTACTTC. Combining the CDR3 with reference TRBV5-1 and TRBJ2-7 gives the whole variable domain KAGVTQTPRYLIKTRGQQVTLSCSPISGHRSVSWYQQTPGQGLQFLFEYFSETQRNKGNFPGRFSGRQFSNSRSEMNVSTLELGDSALYLCASSLGALVSGREQYFGPGTRLTVT.

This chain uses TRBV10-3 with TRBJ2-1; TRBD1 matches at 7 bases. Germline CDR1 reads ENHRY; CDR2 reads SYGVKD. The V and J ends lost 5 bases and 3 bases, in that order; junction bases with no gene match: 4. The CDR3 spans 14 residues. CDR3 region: CAISPRTGYNEQFF. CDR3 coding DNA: TGTGCCATCAGTCCGAGGACAGGCTACAATGAGCAGTTCTTC.

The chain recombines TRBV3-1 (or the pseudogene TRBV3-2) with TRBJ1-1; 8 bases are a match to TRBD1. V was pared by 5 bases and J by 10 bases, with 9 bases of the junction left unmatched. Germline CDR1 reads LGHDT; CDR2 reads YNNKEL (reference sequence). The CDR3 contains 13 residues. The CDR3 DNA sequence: TGTGCCAGCAGCACGCCAGGGGGCGAAGTAGCTTTCTTT. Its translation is CASSTPGGEVAFF.

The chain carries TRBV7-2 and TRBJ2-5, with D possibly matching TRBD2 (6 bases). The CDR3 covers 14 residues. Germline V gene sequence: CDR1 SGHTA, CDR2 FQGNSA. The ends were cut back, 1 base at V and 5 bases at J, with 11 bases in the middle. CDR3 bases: TGTGCCAGCAGCTTAGACCAAGGGAGGGAGACCCAGTACTTC. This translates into CASSLDQGRETQYF.

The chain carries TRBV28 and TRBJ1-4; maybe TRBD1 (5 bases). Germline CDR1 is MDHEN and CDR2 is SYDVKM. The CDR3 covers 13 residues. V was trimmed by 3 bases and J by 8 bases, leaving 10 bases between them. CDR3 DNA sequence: TGTGCCAGCAGTTTGCTATACAGGGAAAAACTGTTTTTT. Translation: CASSLLYREKLFF.

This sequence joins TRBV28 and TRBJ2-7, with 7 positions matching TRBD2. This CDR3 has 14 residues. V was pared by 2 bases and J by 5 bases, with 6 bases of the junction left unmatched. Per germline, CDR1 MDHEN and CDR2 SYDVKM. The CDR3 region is CASSLSGRADEQYF. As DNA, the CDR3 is TGTGCCAGCAGTTTAAGTGGGAGGGCAGACGAGCAGTACTTC. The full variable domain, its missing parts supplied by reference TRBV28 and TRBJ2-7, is DVKVTQSSRYLVKRTGEKVFLECVQDMDHENMFWYRQDPGLGLRLIYFSYDVKMKEKGDIPEGYSVSREKKERFSLILESASTNQTSMYLCASSLSGRADEQYFGPGTRLTVT.

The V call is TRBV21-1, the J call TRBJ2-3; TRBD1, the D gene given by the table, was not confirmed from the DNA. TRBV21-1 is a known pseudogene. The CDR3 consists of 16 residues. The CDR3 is CASSSRTGYCTDTQYF. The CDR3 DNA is TGTGCCAGCAGCAGCAGGACAGGCTACTGCACAGATACGCAGTATTTT.

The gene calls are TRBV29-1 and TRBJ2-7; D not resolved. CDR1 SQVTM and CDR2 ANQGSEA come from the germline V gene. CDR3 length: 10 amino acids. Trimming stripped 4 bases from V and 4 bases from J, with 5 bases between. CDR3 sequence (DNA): TGCAGCGTTGCCGAGTACGAGCAGTACTTC. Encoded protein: CSVAEYEQYF.

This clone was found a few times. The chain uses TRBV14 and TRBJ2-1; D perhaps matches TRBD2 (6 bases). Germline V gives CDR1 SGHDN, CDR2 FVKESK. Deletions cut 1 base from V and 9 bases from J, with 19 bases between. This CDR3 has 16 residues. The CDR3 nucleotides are TGTGCCAGCAGCCAAGGTACGCTAGCGCGCCTCCGTGAGCAGTTCTTC. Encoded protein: CASSQGTLARLREQFF.

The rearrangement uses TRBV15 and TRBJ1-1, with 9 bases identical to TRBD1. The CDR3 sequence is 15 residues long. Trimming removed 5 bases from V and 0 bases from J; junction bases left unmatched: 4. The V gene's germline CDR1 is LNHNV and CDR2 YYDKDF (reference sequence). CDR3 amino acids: CATSPGTGMNTEAFF. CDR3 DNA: TGTGCCACCAGCCCCGGGACAGGGATGAACACTGAAGCTTTCTTT.

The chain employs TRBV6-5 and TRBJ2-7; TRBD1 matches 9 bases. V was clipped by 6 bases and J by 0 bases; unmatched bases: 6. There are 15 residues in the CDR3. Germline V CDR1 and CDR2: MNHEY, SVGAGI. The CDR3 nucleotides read TGTGCCAGCAGGACCGGGACAGGGAGCTCCTACGAGCAGTACTTC. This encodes CASRTGTGSSYEQYF.

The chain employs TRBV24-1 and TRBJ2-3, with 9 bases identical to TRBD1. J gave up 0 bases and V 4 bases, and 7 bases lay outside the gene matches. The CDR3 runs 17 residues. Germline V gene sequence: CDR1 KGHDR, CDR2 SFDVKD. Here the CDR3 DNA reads TGTGCCACCAGTGACTTAAAGACAGGGGGAAGCACAGATACGCAGTATTTT. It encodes CATSDLKTGGSTDTQYF.

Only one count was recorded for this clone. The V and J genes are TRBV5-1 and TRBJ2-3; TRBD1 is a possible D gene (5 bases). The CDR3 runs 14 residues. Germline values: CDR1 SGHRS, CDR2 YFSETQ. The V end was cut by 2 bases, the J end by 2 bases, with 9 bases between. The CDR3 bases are TGCGCCAGCAGCTTACAGGACACCACAGATACGCAGTATTTT. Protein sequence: CASSLQDTTDTQYF.

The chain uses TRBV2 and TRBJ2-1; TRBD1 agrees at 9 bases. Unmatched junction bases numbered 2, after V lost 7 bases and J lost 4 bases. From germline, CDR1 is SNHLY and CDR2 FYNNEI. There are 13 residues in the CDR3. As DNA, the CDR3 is TGTGCCAGCACCGGGACAGGGTACAATGAGCAGTTCTTC. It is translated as CASTGTGYNEQFF.

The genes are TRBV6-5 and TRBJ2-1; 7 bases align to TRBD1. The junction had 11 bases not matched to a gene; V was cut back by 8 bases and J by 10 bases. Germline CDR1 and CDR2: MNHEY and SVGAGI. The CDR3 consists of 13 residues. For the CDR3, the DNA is TGTGCCAGCCGGATACAGGGGTTAGAGGAGCAGTTCTTC. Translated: CASRIQGLEEQFF.

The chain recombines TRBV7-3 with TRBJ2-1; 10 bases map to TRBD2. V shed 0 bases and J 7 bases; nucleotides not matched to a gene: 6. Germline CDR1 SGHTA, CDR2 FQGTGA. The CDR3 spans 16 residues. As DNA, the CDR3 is TGTGCCAGCAGCTTAACAGTCACAGCGGGAGGGAATGAGCAGTTCTTC. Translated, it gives CASSLTVTAGGNEQFF. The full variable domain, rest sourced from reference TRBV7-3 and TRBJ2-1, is GAGVSQTPSNKVTEKGKYVELRCDPISGHTALYWYRQSLGQGPEFLIYFQGTGAADDSGLPNDRFFAVRPEGSVSTLKIQRTERGDSAVYLCASSLTVTAGGNEQFFGPGTRLTVL.

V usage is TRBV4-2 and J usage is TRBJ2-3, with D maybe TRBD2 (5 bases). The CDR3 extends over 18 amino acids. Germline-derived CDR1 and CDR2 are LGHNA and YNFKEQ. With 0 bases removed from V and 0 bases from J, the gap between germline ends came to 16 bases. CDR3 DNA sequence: TGTGCCAGCAGCCAAGACGTAGGTGGGAGTACTAGCACAGATACGCAGTATTTT. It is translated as CASSQDVGGSTSTDTQYF.

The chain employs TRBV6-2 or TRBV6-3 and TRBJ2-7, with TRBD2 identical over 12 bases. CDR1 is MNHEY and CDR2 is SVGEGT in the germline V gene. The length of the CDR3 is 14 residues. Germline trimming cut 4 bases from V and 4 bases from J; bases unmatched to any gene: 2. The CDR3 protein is CASSSLAGGYEQYF. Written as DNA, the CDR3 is TGTGCCAGCAGTTCACTAGCGGGAGGATACGAGCAGTACTTC.

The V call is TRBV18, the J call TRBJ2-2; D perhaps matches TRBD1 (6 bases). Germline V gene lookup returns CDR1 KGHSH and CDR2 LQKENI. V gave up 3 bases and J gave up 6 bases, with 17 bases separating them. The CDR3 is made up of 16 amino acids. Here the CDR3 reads CASSPNRQVGAGELFF. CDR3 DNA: TGTGCCAGCTCACCGAACCGACAGGTCGGGGCCGGGGAGCTGTTTTTT.

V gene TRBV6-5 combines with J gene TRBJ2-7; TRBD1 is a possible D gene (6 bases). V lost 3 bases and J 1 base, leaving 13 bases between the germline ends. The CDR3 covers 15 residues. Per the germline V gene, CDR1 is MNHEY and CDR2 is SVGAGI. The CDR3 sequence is CASSYGTKASYEQYF. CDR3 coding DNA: TGTGCCAGCAGTTATGGGACAAAGGCGTCCTACGAGCAGTACTTC.

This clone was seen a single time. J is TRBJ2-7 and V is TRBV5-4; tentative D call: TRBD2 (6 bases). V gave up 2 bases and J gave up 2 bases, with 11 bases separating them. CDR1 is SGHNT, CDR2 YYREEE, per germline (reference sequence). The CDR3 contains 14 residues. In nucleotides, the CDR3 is TGTGCCAGCAGCTTCCGGGAGCCCCCCTACGAGCAGTACTTC. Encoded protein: CASSFREPPYEQYF.